A selection of T cell receptor beta chains follows, all from one sample in a study of cytomegalovirus exposure and HLA in healthy donors. This table comes from immunoSEQ multiplex PCR, and its TCRdb copy is limited to in-frame clones, with some not included. Here the sample spans roughly 130,000 clones, approximately 80% being singletons. Input material: PBMCs. The receptors shown here come from a human donor in good health. Each CDR3 is given with its conserved first and last residue. Part of the rows lack a size; the others show once, few, many or a class for expanded clones.

cdr3_aa	v_call	clone_size
CASSQDSSGQYYGYTF	TRBV4-2	few
CASSEALRGDEKLFF	TRBV6-1	.
CASSEWGRGYQETQYF	TRBV25-1	.
CASSIAVINEKLFF	TRBV19	.
CASSLGESTDTQYF	TRBV5-6	.
CSARASVSEKLFF	TRBV29-1	.
CASSPPDTEAFF	TRBV7-9	.
CSSRLGIVTEAFF	TRBV7-9	.
CASSSDRGVNTEAFF	TRBV7-9	.
CASSLYAADEQFF	TRBV5-6	.
CASKSSGTGSQPQHF	TRBV19	.